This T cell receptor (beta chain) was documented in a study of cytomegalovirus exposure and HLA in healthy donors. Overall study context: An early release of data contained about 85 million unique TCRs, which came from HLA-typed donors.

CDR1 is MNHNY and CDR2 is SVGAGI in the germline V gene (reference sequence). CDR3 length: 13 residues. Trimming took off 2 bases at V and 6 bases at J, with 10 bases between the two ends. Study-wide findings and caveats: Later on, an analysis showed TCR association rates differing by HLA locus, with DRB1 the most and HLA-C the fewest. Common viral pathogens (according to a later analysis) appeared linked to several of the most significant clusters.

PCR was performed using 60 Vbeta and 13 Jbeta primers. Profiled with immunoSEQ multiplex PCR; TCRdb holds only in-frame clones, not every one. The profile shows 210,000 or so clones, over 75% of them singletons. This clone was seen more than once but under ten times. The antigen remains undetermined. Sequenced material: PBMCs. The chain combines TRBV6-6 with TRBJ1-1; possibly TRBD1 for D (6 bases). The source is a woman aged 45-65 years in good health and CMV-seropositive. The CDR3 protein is CASSYTGFAEAFF. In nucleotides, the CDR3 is TGTGCCAGCAGTTACACAGGGTTCGCTGAAGCTTTCTTT.